The 2 T cell receptor beta chains below all came from one sample that was sequenced in a study of early T cells in non-severe SARS-CoV-2 infection. TCRdb re-analysed the 5' RACE reads in MiXCR, keeping a single row per CDR3 protein. The sample records around 25,000 distinct CDR3 sequences, about 4.4% being singletons. Input material: whole blood. The receptors derive from an adult who was a healthcare worker with PCR-confirmed SARS-CoV-2 infection or an uninfected control (not recorded which).

This clonotype was recorded at least ten times. The rearrangement links TRBV7-9 to TRBJ2-5; 7 bases are shared with TRBD2. The CDR3 has 15 amino acids. Trimming removed 5 bases from V and 2 bases from J; junction bases left unmatched: 8. The germline gives CDR1 SEHNR, CDR2 FQNEAQ (reference sequence). The CDR3 protein is CASSKYGTTQETQYF. As DNA, the CDR3 is TGTGCCAGCAGCAAATACGGGACTACACAAGAGACCCAGTACTTC.

The gene calls are TRBV5-5 and TRBJ2-7; the match to TRBD1 covers 9 bases. Germline V CDR1 and CDR2: SGHKS, YYEKEE (reference sequence). The CDR3 consists of 15 residues. After removal of 2 bases from V and 3 bases from J, the junction contained 6 bases not matched to a gene. CDR3 in amino acids: CASSFTPGQGYEQYF. The CDR3 DNA reads as TGTGCCAGCAGCTTCACTCCGGGACAGGGCTACGAGCAGTACTTC.